This T cell receptor (beta chain) stems from a study of CD8 T cells in Susac syndrome. Whole-study results and caveats: The study acknowledged a relatively small number of individuals in its TCR sequencing and HLA analysis.

Germline-derived CDR1 and CDR2 are SNHLY and FYNNEI. The CDR3 has 11 amino acids. Healthy donors served as age- and sex-matched controls. After extraction with the RNeasy kit, roughly 0.45 to 1 ug of the RNA was reverse transcribed using random hexamers. Amplification of TCR beta CDR3 used immunoSEQ multiplex PCR across 54 Vbeta and 13 Jbeta. From the immunoSEQ multiplex PCR reads, TCRdb called clonotypes with MiXCR, one entry per CDR3 protein. The sample yields 80,000 to 90,000 distinct CDR3 sequences, 80% to 95% seen once. Turning to this clonotype: Its antigen is still unknown.

The sample was CD8+ T cells from PBMCs. The rearrangement uses TRBV2 and TRBJ1-4; possibly TRBD1 for D (5 bases). The clonotype originates from a human donor in good health. CDR3 region: CGTTVGEKLFF. The CDR3 region has the DNA TGTGGGACAACGGTCGGTGAAAAACTGTTTTTT.